This entry features one T cell receptor (beta chain) sequence. Profiled with immunoSEQ multiplex PCR; TCRdb holds only in-frame clones, not every one. The table shows about 64,000 clones, with more than 75% occurring only once. This entry comes from a study of blood T cell repertoires in COVID-19. Sequenced sample: PBMCs or T cells enriched from blood (not recorded which). The sequence came from a woman aged 40 to 55 who had recovered from COVID-19.

The CDR3 protein is CASMAGWNTGELFF. The CDR3 region has the DNA TGTGCCAGCATGGCAGGGTGGAACACCGGGGAGCTGTTTTTT. The chain has TRBV6-5 and TRBJ2-2; D may be TRBD1 (5 bases). Germline V gene data show CDR1 as MNHEY and CDR2 as SVGAGI. The CDR3 runs 14 residues. With 7 bases removed from V and 1 base from J, the gap between germline ends came to 10 bases.